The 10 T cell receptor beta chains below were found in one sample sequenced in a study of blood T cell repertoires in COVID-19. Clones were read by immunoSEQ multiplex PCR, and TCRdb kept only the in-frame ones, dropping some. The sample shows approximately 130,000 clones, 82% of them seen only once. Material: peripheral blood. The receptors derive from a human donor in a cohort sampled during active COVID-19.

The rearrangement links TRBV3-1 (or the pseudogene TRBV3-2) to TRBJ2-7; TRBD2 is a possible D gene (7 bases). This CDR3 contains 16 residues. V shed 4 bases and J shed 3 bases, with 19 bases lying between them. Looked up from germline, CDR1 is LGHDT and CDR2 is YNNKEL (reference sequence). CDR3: CASSPLFGGASYEQYF. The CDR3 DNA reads TGTGCCAGCAGCCCTCTCTTTGGGGGGGCAAGCTACGAGCAGTACTTC.

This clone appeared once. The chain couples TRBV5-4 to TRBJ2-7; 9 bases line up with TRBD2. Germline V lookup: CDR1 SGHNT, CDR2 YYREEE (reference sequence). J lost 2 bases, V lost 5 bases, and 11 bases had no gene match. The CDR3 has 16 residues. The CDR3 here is CASSPSPLAGTYEQYF. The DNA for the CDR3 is TGTGCCAGCAGTCCCTCACCCCTAGCGGGGACCTACGAGCAGTACTTC.

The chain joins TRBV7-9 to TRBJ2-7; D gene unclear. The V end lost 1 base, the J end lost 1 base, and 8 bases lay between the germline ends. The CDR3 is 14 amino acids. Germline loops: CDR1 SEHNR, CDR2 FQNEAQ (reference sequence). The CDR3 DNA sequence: TGTGCCAGCAGCTTAGGTTTATTTTCCTACGAGCAGTACTTC. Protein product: CASSLGLFSYEQYF.

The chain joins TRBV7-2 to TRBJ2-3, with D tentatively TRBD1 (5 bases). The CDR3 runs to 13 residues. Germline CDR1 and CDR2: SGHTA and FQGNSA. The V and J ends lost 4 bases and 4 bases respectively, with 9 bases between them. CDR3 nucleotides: TGTGCCAGCAGCTCCCGACAGTCAGATACGCAGTATTTT. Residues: CASSSRQSDTQYF.

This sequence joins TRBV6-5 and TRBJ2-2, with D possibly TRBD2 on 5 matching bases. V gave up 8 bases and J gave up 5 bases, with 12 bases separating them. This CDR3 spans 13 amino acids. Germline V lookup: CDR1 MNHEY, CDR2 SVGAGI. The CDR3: CASGHLATGELFF. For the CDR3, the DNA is TGTGCCAGCGGTCATCTAGCTACCGGGGAGCTGTTTTTT.

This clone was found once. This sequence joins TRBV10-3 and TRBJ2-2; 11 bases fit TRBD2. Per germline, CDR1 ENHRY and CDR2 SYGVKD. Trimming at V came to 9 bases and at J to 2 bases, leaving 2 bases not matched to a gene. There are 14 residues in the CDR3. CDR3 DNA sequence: TGTGCCATACTAGCGGGGGCCAACACCGGGGAGCTGTTTTTT. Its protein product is CAILAGANTGELFF.

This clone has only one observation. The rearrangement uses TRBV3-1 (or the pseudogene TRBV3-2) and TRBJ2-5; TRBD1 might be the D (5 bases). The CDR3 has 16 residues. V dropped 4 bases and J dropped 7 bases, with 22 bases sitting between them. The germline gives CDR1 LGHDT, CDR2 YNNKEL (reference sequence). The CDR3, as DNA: TGTGCCAGCAGCCCCCGCCGGCAACAGGAGCTGTTGACCCAGTACTTC. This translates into CASSPRRQQELLTQYF.

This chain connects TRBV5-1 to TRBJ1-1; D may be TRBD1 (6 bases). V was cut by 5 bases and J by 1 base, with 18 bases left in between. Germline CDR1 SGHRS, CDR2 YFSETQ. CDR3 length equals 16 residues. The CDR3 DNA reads TGCGCCAGCAGTCCCCCTAGGGGGGGAGGGAACACTGAAGCTTTCTTT. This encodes CASSPPRGGGNTEAFF.

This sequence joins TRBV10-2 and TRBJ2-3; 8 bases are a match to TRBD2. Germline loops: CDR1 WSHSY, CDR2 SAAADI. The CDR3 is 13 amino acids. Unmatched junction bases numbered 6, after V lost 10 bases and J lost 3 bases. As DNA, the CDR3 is TGCGCCACCTGGACTAGCTGGACAGATACGCAGTATTTT. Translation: CATWTSWTDTQYF.

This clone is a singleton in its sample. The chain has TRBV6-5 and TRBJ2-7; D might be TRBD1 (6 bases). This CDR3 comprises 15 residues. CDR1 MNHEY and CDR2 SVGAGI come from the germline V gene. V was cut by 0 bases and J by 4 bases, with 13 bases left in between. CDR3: CASSYSPSGAYEQYF. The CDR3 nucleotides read TGTGCCAGCAGTTACTCGCCGTCAGGGGCTTACGAGCAGTACTTC.